Following are 18 T cell receptor beta chains from one sample sequenced in a study of blood T cell repertoires in COVID-19. Some clones are missing from TCRdb's copy, which holds only in-frame ones; the method was immunoSEQ multiplex PCR. The top ten hold about 6.8% of the sample, which has roughly 200,000 clones, about 82% seen once. The sequenced sample was peripheral blood. The receptors derive from a man aged 65 to 85 with active or convalescent COVID-19.

The chain recombines TRBV2 with TRBJ1-2, with 10 bases matching TRBD1. This CDR3 region has 14 residues. Germline CDR1 is SNHLY and CDR2 is FYNNEI. Unmatched junction bases numbered 6, after V lost 3 bases and J lost 8 bases. This chain's CDR3 is CASSDQGTGVGYTF. As DNA, the CDR3 is TGTGCCAGCAGTGATCAAGGGACAGGGGTCGGCTACACCTTC.

The chain has TRBV19 and TRBJ1-2; TRBD1 matches 7 bases. V lost 6 bases to trimming and J lost 4 bases; unmatched junction nucleotides: 11. This CDR3 has 15 amino acids. CDR1 and CDR2 (germline): LNHDA, SQIVND (reference sequence). CDR3 in amino acids: CASRRPTRTGYGYTF. In nucleotides, the CDR3 is TGTGCCAGTAGGCGACCAACTAGGACAGGCTATGGCTACACCTTC.

The chain joins TRBV18 to TRBJ1-4, with a tentative D call TRBD1 (5 bases). The V gene lost 0 bases and the J gene lost 4 bases, with 15 bases spanning the gap. The CDR3 has 17 amino acids. The germline gives CDR1 KGHSH, CDR2 LQKENI. The CDR3 protein is CASSPPEGLGLNEKLFF. CDR3 bases: TGTGCCAGCTCACCACCGGAGGGGCTCGGTCTTAATGAAAAACTGTTTTTT. Using reference TRBV18 and TRBJ1-4 for the parts outside the CDR3, the full variable domain is NAGVMQNPRHLVRRRGQEARLRCSPMKGHSHVYWYRQLPEEGLKFMVYLQKENIIDESGMPKERFSAEFPKEGPSILRIQQVVRGDSAAYFCASSPPEGLGLNEKLFFGSGTQLSVL.

The J gene is TRBJ1-5, the V gene TRBV7-6; possibly TRBD1 for D (6 bases). The CDR3 length is 15 residues. V lost 1 base and J 4 bases, leaving 11 bases between the germline ends. Germline assignment: CDR1 SGHVS and CDR2 FNYEAQ. CDR3 bases: TGTGCCAGCAGCTTAGTGGGGGGGCCTAATCAGCCCCAGCATTTT. Translation gives CASSLVGGPNQPQHF.

The chain links TRBV11-2 to TRBJ1-2; TRBD1 matches 7 bases. V shed 0 bases, J shed 8 bases, and the junction held 6 bases outside the gene matches. CDR1 SGHAT and CDR2 FQNNGV come from the germline V gene. The CDR3 contains 14 residues. The CDR3 DNA is TGTGCCAGCAGCTTAGATCCCCAGGGGGGAGGCTACACCTTC. Residues: CASSLDPQGGGYTF.

V usage is TRBV6-5 and J usage is TRBJ2-7; 7 nucleotides match TRBD1. Unmatched junction bases numbered 10, after V lost 6 bases and J lost 5 bases. The germline V gene has CDR1 MNHEY and CDR2 SVGAGI. CDR3 length equals 14 residues. CDR3 bases: TGTGCCAGCAGCTTTGACAGGGCCTTCCACGAGCAGTACTTC. It yields the protein CASSFDRAFHEQYF.

This chain uses TRBV7-2 with TRBJ2-6; D unclear. Germline CDR1 is SGHTA and CDR2 is FQGNSA. Trimming removed 8 bases from V and 6 bases from J, with 20 bases in between. The CDR3 runs to 16 residues. The CDR3: CASRARAGAEANVLTF. For the CDR3, the DNA is TGTGCCAGCCGTGCACGCGCCGGAGCCGAGGCCAACGTCCTGACTTTC.

V usage is TRBV29-1 and J usage is TRBJ1-1; TRBD1 aligns across 9 bases. Trimming took 4 bases from V and 5 from J; bases not matched to a gene: 5. The CDR3 has 13 amino acids. The V gene's germline CDR1 is SQVTM and CDR2 ANQGSEA. CDR3 protein: CSVGRDRETEAFF. CDR3 sequence (DNA): TGCAGCGTTGGGAGGGACAGGGAGACTGAAGCTTTCTTT.

The CDR3 DNA reads TGTGCCTGGGGGGGCGGGGGCCAGGGTGGAGGCTACACCTTC. Amino acid sequence: CAWGGGGQGGGYTF. V is TRBV30 and J is TRBJ1-2; D is perhaps TRBD1 (6 bases). Between the trimmed V and J ends, which lost 5 bases and 8 bases, there was a span of 21 bases. The CDR3 extends over 14 amino acids. The germline CDR1 and CDR2 sequences are GTSNPN and SVGIG (reference sequence).

The chain carries TRBV5-1 and TRBJ2-1, with 10 positions matching TRBD2. Trimming took 4 bases from V and 5 from J; bases not matched to a gene: 6. CDR1 SGHRS and CDR2 YFSETQ come from the germline V gene. The CDR3 spans 15 residues. CDR3 sequence reads: CASSNRTSGDNEQFF. CDR3 nucleotide sequence: TGCGCCAGCAGCAACCGGACTAGCGGAGACAATGAGCAGTTCTTC.

The V call is TRBV27, the J call TRBJ1-5; unclear D gene. The germline CDR1 and CDR2 sequences are MNHEY and SMNVEV (reference sequence). The CDR3 consists of 13 residues. V lost 4 bases and J lost 7, with 11 bases in between. The CDR3 protein is CASSWQYSQPQHF. The CDR3 nucleotides read TGTGCCAGCAGTTGGCAGTACAGCCAGCCCCAGCATTTT.

The J gene is TRBJ1-1, the V gene TRBV30; D is uncertain. This CDR3 has 11 residues. Germline V CDR1 and CDR2: GTSNPN, SVGIG (reference sequence). With 2 bases removed from V and 7 bases from J, the gap between germline ends came to 8 bases. The CDR3 DNA is TGTGCCTGGAGTAGTAGAGTTGAAGCTTTCTTT. Translation gives CAWSSRVEAFF.

The chain links TRBV5-1 to TRBJ2-1; 7 nucleotides align to TRBD1. The germline CDR1 and CDR2 sequences are SGHRS and YFSETQ. This CDR3 is built from 14 residues. V shed 4 bases and J 9 bases; nucleotides not matched to a gene: 10. CDR3 sequence: CASSKTGIGSEQFF. As DNA, the CDR3 is TGCGCCAGCAGCAAGACAGGGATAGGGAGTGAGCAGTTCTTC.

The rearrangement uses TRBV6-2 or TRBV6-3 and TRBJ2-5; 9 positions match TRBD2. The CDR3 covers 17 residues. Germline trimming cut 5 bases from V and 7 bases from J; bases unmatched to any gene: 17. Germline V gene lookup returns CDR1 MNHEY and CDR2 SVGEGT. Written as DNA, the CDR3 is TGTGCCAGCAGTCAAGCGGGGGGCCCTCCCGGTTCACGGACCCAGTACTTC. Residues: CASSQAGGPPGSRTQYF.

This clone was detected only a few times. The rearrangement joins TRBV19 to TRBJ2-5; possible D gene TRBD2, 5 bases. This CDR3 comprises 15 residues. Germline V gene lookup returns CDR1 LNHDA and CDR2 SQIVND (reference sequence). Trimming took off 4 bases at V and 1 base at J, with 13 bases between the two ends. DNA of the CDR3: TGTGCCAGTAGTAGACTAACTTCGACCCAAGAGACCCAGTACTTC. Translation gives CASSRLTSTQETQYF.

This chain's CDR3 is CASSQKTGNEQFF. The CDR3 region has the DNA TGTGCCAGCAGCCAGAAGACAGGCAATGAGCAGTTCTTC. V is TRBV5-4 and J is TRBJ2-1, with D tentatively TRBD1 (6 bases). V was clipped by 4 bases and J by 6 bases, with 11 bases between them. Looked up from germline, CDR1 is SGHNT and CDR2 is YYREEE (reference sequence). There are 13 residues in the CDR3.

This chain links TRBV29-1 with TRBJ1-2; unclear D gene. Per germline, CDR1 SQVTM and CDR2 ANQGSEA. The CDR3 consists of 13 residues. Trimming removed 3 bases from V and 4 bases from J, with 12 bases in between. CDR3 in amino acids: CSVERSVGYGYTF. The CDR3 DNA is TGCAGCGTTGAGAGGTCGGTGGGCTATGGCTACACCTTC.

The rearrangement links TRBV7-2 to TRBJ1-1; D unclear. Germline V gene data show CDR1 as SGHTA and CDR2 as FQGNSA. The CDR3 has 14 amino acids. Trimming stripped 0 bases from V and 4 bases from J, with 9 bases between. The CDR3 coding sequence is TGTGCCAGCAGCTTAGCTGGGCAGACCACTGAAGCTTTCTTT. Its translation: CASSLAGQTTEAFF.